This T cell receptor (beta chain) came from a study of T-cell memory formation after mild COVID-19. This clonotype was observed a handful of times. CDR3 length equals 15 residues. The V end was cut by 4 bases, the J end by 3 bases, with 15 bases between. Germline values: CDR1 SEHNR, CDR2 FQNEAQ (reference sequence). MiXCR, applied by TCRdb to the 5' RACE reads, yields one record per CDR3 protein. Here the sample spans 450,000 or so distinct CDR3 sequences, around a quarter being singletons. The sequence derives from an adult woman who had mild COVID-19 (a few samples of this study predate the infection). Cell type and time point are not known. This chain joins TRBV7-9 and TRBJ1-1, with a possible D match to TRBD1 (6 bases). Sequenced sample: PBMCs or a T cell subset sorted from them (not recorded which). In DNA form, the CDR3 reads TGTGCCAGCAGCTGGAACCGGGACACCCACACTGAAGCTTTCTTT. Amino acid sequence: CASSWNRDTHTEAFF. Combining the CDR3 with reference TRBV7-9 and TRBJ1-1 gives the whole variable domain DTGVSQNPRHKITKRGQNVTFRCDPISEHNRLYWYRQTLGQGPEFLTYFQNEAQLEKSRLLSDRFSAERPKGSFSTLEIQRTEQGDSAMYLCASSWNRDTHTEAFFGQGTRLTVV.